This T cell receptor (beta chain) was sequenced in a study of T cells in Graves' hyperthyroidism and ophthalmopathy. The V gene's germline CDR1 is KGHSH and CDR2 LQKENI. V lost 1 base to trimming and J lost 10 bases, with 11 bases between them. This CDR3 region has 13 residues. Amplified regions were TCR beta CDR3 sequences from RNA transcripts. First-round RT-PCR with HTBI primers amplified the TCR CDR3 region. MiXCR was run by TCRdb on the multiplex PCR reads, yielding one entry per CDR3 protein. This table has nearly 600,000 distinct CDR3 sequences, 12% to 15% appearing once. Sequencing was carried out using blood. This chain links TRBV18 with TRBJ2-1; D possibly uses TRBD1 or TRBD2 (5 bases each). The clonotype comes from a woman between 18 and 29 years old with Graves' ophthalmopathy. Written as DNA, the CDR3 is TGTGCCAGCTCACCACTTGGGACCCCCGAGCAGTTCTTC. As protein: CASSPLGTPEQFF. The full variable domain, completed using reference TRBV18 and TRBJ2-1, is NAGVMQNPRHLVRRRGQEARLRCSPMKGHSHVYWYRQLPEEGLKFMVYLQKENIIDESGMPKERFSAEFPKEGPSILRIQQVVRGDSAAYFCASSPLGTPEQFFGPGTRLTVL.